This entry is about one TCR beta chain. Its antigen is unknown. This entry is derived from a study of T cells after yellow fever vaccination. TCRdb passed the 5' RACE reads through MiXCR, listing each CDR3 protein once. The profile shows almost 600,000 distinct CDR3 sequences, about 14% of them singletons. Overall study findings and caveats: Within FACS-sorted repertoires, abundant clonotypes contaminating from the bulk population could be present. It was a weaker secondary response, yet one that peaked faster, at day 5 versus 15.

This sequence originates from a young man who received the YFV17D yellow fever vaccine. This sample comprised PBMCs, obtained on the day of the yellow fever booster vaccination.

CDR3 sequence: CASSLGQGRGEKLFF. The CDR3 DNA is TGCGCCAGCAGCTTGGGACAGGGACGAGGTGAAAAACTGTTTTTT. V is TRBV5-1 and J is TRBJ1-4, with 7 bases that match TRBD1. The germline V gene has CDR1 SGHRS and CDR2 YFSETQ. The CDR3 is made up of 15 amino acids. The V segment lost 0 bases and the J segment 7 bases; nucleotides outside the gene matches: 6.